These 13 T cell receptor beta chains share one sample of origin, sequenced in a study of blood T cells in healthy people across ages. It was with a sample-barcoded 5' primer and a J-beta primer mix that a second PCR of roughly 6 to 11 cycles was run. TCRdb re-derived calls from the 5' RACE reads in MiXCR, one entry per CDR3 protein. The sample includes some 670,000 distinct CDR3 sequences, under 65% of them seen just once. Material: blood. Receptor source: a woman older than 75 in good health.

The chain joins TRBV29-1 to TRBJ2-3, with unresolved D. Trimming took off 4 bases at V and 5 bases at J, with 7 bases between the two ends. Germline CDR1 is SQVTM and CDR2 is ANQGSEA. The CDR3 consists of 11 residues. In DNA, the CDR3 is TGCAGCGTTGTAGTCCAAGATACGCAGTATTTT. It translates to CSVVVQDTQYF.

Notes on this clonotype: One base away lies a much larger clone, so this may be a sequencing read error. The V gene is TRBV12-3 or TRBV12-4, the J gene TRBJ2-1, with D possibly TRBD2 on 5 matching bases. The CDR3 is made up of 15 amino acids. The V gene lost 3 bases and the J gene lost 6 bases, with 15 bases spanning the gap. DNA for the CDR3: TGTGCCAGCAGTTTTGAAGGACGGGGATCCAATGAGCAGTTCTTC. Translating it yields CASSFEGRGSNEQFF.

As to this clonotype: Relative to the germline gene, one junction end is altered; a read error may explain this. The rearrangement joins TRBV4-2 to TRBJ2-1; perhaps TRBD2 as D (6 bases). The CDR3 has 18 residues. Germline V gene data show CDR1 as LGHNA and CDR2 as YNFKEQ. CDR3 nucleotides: TGTGCCAGCAGCCAAGATCTTGGGACTTTCCCTTTTGGCAATGAGCGGTTCTTC. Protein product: CASSQDLGTFPFGNERFF.

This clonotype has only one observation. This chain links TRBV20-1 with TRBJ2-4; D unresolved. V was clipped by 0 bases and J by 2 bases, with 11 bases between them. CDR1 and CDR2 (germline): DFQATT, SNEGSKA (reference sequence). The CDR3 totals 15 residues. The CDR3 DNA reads TGCAGTGCTAGAGATGAAATTAGATCCAAAAACATTCAGTACTTC. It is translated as CSARDEIRSKNIQYF.

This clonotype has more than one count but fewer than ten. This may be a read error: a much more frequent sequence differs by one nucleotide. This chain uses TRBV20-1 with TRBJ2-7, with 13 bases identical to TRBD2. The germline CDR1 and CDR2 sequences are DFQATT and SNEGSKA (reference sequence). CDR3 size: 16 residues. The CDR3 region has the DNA TGCAGTGCTAGAGATCCGACTAGCGGGAGGACCTACGGGCAGTACTTC. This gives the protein CSARDPTSGRTYGQYF.

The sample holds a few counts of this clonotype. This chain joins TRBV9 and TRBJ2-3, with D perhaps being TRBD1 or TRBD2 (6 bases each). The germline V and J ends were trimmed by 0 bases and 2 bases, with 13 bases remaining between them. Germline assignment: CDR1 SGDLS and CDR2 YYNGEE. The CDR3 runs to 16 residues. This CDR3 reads CASSVAGAGPTDTQYF. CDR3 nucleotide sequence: TGTGCCAGCAGCGTAGCAGGGGCGGGGCCCACAGATACGCAGTATTTT.

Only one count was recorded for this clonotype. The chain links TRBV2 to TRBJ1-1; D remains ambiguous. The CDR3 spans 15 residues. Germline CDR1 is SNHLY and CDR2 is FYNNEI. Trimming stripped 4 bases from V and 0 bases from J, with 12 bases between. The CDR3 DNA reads TGTGCCAGCAGTGTCGAGAAGCCATTGAACACTGAAGCTTTCTTT. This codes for CASSVEKPLNTEAFF.

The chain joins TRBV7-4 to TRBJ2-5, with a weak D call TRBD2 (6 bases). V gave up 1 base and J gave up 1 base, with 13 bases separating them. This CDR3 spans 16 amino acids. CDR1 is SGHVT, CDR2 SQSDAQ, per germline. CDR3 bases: TGTGCCAGCAGCTTAGGCCCTCTAGCGTCCCAAGAGACCCAGTACTTC. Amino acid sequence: CASSLGPLASQETQYF.

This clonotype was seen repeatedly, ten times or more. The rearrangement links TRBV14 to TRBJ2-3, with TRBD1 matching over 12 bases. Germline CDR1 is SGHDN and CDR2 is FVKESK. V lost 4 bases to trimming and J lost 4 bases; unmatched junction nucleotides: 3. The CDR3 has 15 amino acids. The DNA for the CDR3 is TGTGCCAGCAGCCCCGGGACAGGGGGCCCAGATACGCAGTATTTT. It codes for CASSPGTGGPDTQYF.

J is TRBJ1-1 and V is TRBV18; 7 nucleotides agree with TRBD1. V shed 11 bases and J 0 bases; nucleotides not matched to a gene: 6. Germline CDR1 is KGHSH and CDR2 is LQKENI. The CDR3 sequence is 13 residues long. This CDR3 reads CAAGGNMNTEAFF. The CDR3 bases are TGTGCCGCAGGGGGGAATATGAACACTGAAGCTTTCTTT.

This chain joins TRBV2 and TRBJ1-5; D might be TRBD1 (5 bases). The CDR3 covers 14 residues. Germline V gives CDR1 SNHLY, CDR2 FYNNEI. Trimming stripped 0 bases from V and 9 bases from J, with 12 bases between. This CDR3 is CASSEAGGERPQHF. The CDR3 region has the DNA TGTGCCAGCAGTGAAGCGGGAGGGGAACGGCCCCAGCATTTT.

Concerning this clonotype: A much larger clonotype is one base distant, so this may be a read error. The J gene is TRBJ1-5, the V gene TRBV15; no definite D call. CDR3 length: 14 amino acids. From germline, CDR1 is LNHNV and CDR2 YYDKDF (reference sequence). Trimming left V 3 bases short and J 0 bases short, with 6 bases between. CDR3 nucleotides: TGTGCCACCAGCAGGGGTGATAGCAATCAGCCCCAGCATTTT. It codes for CATSRGDSNQPQHF.

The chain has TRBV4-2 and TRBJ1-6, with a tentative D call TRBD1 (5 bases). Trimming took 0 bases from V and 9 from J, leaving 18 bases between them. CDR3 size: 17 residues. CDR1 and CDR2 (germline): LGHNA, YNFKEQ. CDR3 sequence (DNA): TGTGCCAGCAGCCAAGATCAGGCCTCGCAAGGGGTTTCACCCCTCCACTTT. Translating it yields CASSQDQASQGVSPLHF.